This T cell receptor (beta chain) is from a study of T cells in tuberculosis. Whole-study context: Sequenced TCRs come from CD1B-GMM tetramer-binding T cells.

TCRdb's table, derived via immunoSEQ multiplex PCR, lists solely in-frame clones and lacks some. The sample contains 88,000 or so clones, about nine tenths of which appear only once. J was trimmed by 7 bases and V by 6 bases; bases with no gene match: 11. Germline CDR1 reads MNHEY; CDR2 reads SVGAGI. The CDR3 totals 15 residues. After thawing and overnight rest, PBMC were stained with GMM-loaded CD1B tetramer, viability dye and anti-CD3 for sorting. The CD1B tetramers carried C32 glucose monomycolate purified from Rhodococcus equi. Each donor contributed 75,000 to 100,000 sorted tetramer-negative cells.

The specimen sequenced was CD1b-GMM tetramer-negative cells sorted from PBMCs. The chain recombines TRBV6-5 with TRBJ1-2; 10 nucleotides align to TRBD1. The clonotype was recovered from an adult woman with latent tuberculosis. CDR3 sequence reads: CASRPAGTGASGYTF. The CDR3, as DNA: TGTGCCAGCAGGCCAGCCGGGACAGGGGCGAGTGGCTACACCTTC.